One sample yielded the 24 T cell receptor beta chains listed below, sequenced in a study of blood T cell repertoires in COVID-19. Assay: immunoSEQ multiplex PCR; the TCRdb copy retains only in-frame clones and omits some. The sample carries about 270,000 clones, about 91% recorded once. The specimen sequenced was PBMCs or T cells enriched from blood (not recorded which). The receptors derive from a man aged 35-49 years who had been exposed to COVID-19.

This rearrangement joins TRBV29-1 to TRBJ2-1; 7 bases line up with TRBD2. V dropped 6 bases and J dropped 2; count of bases not matched to a gene: 7. This CDR3 is 14 amino acids long. The V gene's germline CDR1 is SQVTM and CDR2 ANQGSEA. The CDR3 DNA follows: TGCAGCGTACCTTGGGGACTAACCTACAATGAGCAGTTCTTC. Its translation: CSVPWGLTYNEQFF.

The rearrangement uses TRBV20-1 and TRBJ1-2; D not resolved. The ends were cut back, 3 bases at V and 3 bases at J, with 14 bases in the middle. The CDR3 covers 14 residues. Germline V lookup: CDR1 DFQATT, CDR2 SNEGSKA (reference sequence). In DNA, the CDR3 is TGCAGTGCTAGTAAAGTGGTGAGGGACTATGGCTACACCTTC. This gives the protein CSASKVVRDYGYTF.

This chain connects TRBV28 to TRBJ1-5; TRBD1 might be the D (5 bases). The CDR3 totals 15 residues. The V end was cut by 5 bases, the J end by 3 bases, with 14 bases between. Germline-derived CDR1 and CDR2 are MDHEN and SYDVKM. CDR3 sequence (DNA): TGTGCCAGCAGTAACCCTACAGGAGTCAATCAGCCCCAGCATTTT. Protein product: CASSNPTGVNQPQHF.

This clone came up once. The chain has TRBV27 and TRBJ2-7, with D possibly matching TRBD1 (6 bases). From germline, CDR1 is MNHEY and CDR2 SMNVEV (reference sequence). CDR3 length: 14 residues. Trimming pared 2 bases from V and 4 bases from J, leaving 12 bases between. This CDR3 reads CASSLSTGSYEQYF. In DNA, the CDR3 is TGTGCCAGCAGTTTAAGCACAGGGTCGTACGAGCAGTACTTC.

A note on this clone: The sample holds other DNA sequences that translate to the same CDR3. The chain combines TRBV30 with TRBJ2-3, with 8 bases identical to TRBD1. The CDR3 is made up of 12 amino acids. Germline lookup yields CDR1 GTSNPN and CDR2 SVGIG (reference sequence). The trim removed 4 bases at V and 4 bases at J, leaving 1 base unmatched. The CDR3 is CAWTGGADTQYF. CDR3 nucleotides: TGTGCCTGGACAGGGGGCGCAGATACGCAGTATTTT.

This clone has only one observation. The rearrangement uses TRBV19 and TRBJ2-7, with 11 bases that match TRBD2. CDR3 length equals 14 residues. Germline trimming cut 3 bases from V and 5 bases from J; bases unmatched to any gene: 3. Germline loops: CDR1 LNHDA, CDR2 SQIVND (reference sequence). The CDR3 sequence: CASSILAGGHEQYF. In DNA, the CDR3 is TGTGCCAGTAGTATCCTAGCGGGAGGTCACGAGCAGTACTTC.

The chain carries TRBV30 and TRBJ1-1; D unresolved. Trimming removed 5 bases from V and 4 bases from J, with 14 bases in between. Per germline, CDR1 GTSNPN and CDR2 SVGIG (reference sequence). The CDR3 has 13 residues. CDR3 nucleotide sequence: TGTGCCTGGTCAACGCAAGCAGGCACTGAAGCTTTCTTT. Translated, it gives CAWSTQAGTEAFF.

The V and J genes are TRBV14 and TRBJ2-3; weak D call: TRBD1 (5 bases). Trimming cost V 1 base and J 2 bases, with 10 bases left between them. Per germline, CDR1 SGHDN and CDR2 FVKESK. CDR3 length: 15 amino acids. The CDR3: CASSQGQSFTDTQYF. The CDR3 DNA follows: TGTGCCAGCAGCCAAGGACAGTCCTTCACAGATACGCAGTATTTT.

The chain recombines TRBV11-3 with TRBJ2-1; 14 bases fit TRBD2. The ends lost 5 bases at V and 6 bases at J; junction bases unmatched: 3. Germline V gene data show CDR1 as SGHNT and CDR2 as YENEEA. CDR3 size: 15 residues. DNA of the CDR3: TGTGCCAGCAGCCAGGGACTAGCGGGGGTCAATGAGCAGTTCTTC. This translates into CASSQGLAGVNEQFF.

V and J are TRBV28 and TRBJ2-3, with 8 bases fitting TRBD2. Germline V gives CDR1 MDHEN, CDR2 SYDVKM. This CDR3 has 16 amino acids. V shed 4 bases, J shed 2 bases, and the junction held 8 bases outside the gene matches. CDR3 bases: TGTGCCAGCAGTTCCACGACTAGCGCCTACACAGATACGCAGTATTTT. Protein product: CASSSTTSAYTDTQYF. The full variable domain, its missing parts supplied by reference TRBV28 and TRBJ2-3, is DVKVTQSSRYLVKRTGEKVFLECVQDMDHENMFWYRQDPGLGLRLIYFSYDVKMKEKGDIPEGYSVSREKKERFSLILESASTNQTSMYLCASSSTTSAYTDTQYFGPGTRLTVL.

The rearrangement links TRBV12-3 or TRBV12-4 to TRBJ2-2; the D gene is possibly TRBD2 (5 bases). V lost 5 bases to trimming and J lost 8 bases, with 12 bases between them. The CDR3 sequence is 13 residues long. The CDR3 DNA reads TGTGCCAGCAGTCCCGGGCCGGGGGGGGAGCTGTTTTTT. Amino acid sequence: CASSPGPGGELFF.

The rearrangement links TRBV5-4 to TRBJ2-7, with D maybe TRBD2 (5 bases). V was cut by 7 bases and J by 0 bases, with 17 bases left in between. The CDR3 loop spans 15 amino acids. Germline assignment: CDR1 SGHNT and CDR2 YYREEE (reference sequence). The CDR3 protein is CASAPAGRYSYEQYF. The CDR3 DNA sequence: TGTGCCAGCGCCCCGGCGGGCCGGTACTCCTACGAGCAGTACTTC.

The chain has TRBV28 and TRBJ2-1; weak D call: TRBD2 (5 bases). This CDR3 spans 17 amino acids. Trimming removed 1 base at V and 9 bases at J, with 22 bases between. Germline-derived CDR1 and CDR2 are MDHEN and SYDVKM. CDR3 nucleotides: TGTGCCAGCAGTTTATCCGCCGGACTGGGCCCCTTTCGTGAGCAGTTCTTC. Translating gives CASSLSAGLGPFREQFF.

This clone came up a few times. This chain links TRBV4-1 with TRBJ1-1; a weak D match, TRBD1 (5 bases). Trimming cost V 4 bases and J 2 bases, with 14 bases left between them. The CDR3 covers 15 residues. CDR1 is MGHRA and CDR2 is YSYEKL in the germline V gene. The CDR3 DNA reads TGCGCCAGCAGCCCCGTCGGCGGGGGTAACACTGAAGCTTTCTTT. It codes for CASSPVGGGNTEAFF.

The chain has TRBV3-1 (or the pseudogene TRBV3-2) and TRBJ2-2, with D perhaps matching TRBD2 (6 bases). Germline V CDR1 and CDR2: LGHDT, YNNKEL (reference sequence). Deletions cut 1 base from V and 6 bases from J, with 18 bases between. This CDR3 has 17 residues. As DNA, the CDR3 is TGTGCCAGCAGCCAAGTCTTTGTGGGAGGATTACCCGGGGAGCTGTTTTTT. It is translated as CASSQVFVGGLPGELFF.

This sequence joins TRBV27 and TRBJ2-7, with D hard to call. The CDR3 runs 12 residues. V was clipped by 4 bases and J by 6 bases, with 10 bases between them. Germline CDR1 is MNHEY and CDR2 is SMNVEV (reference sequence). The DNA of the CDR3 is TGTGCCAGCAGTTCTTTTCGCGGCGAGCAGTACTTC. Translation: CASSSFRGEQYF.

This clone was detected once. The V and J genes are TRBV5-5 and TRBJ1-5, with 9 positions matching TRBD1. The CDR3 extends over 15 amino acids. Trimming took 3 bases from V and 0 from J; bases not matched to a gene: 1. Germline V gene sequence: CDR1 SGHKS, CDR2 YYEKEE (reference sequence). CDR3 nucleotides: TGTGCCAGCAGCTGGACAGGGGATAGCAATCAGCCCCAGCATTTT. It encodes CASSWTGDSNQPQHF.

This clone has only one observation. The chain combines TRBV30 with TRBJ2-7; D is uncertain. The germline V and J ends were trimmed by 0 bases and 0 bases, with 12 bases remaining between them. The CDR3 contains 15 residues. Germline V gene sequence: CDR1 GTSNPN, CDR2 SVGIG (reference sequence). The CDR3 region has the DNA TGTGCCTGGAGTGTATTGGGCTTTAGCTCCTACGAGCAGTACTTC. Encoded protein: CAWSVLGFSSYEQYF.

The rearrangement links TRBV5-1 to TRBJ1-4; 9 nucleotides match TRBD1. The trim removed 2 bases at V and 7 bases at J, leaving 15 bases unmatched. Per the germline V gene, CDR1 is SGHRS and CDR2 is YFSETQ. The CDR3 runs 18 residues. In DNA form, the CDR3 reads TGCGCCAGCAGCTTCCGCGAACAGGGACAGGGTTCTGGTGAAAAACTGTTTTTT. It encodes CASSFREQGQGSGEKLFF.

The chain links TRBV30 to TRBJ2-7; no clear D gene. Germline V gene lookup returns CDR1 GTSNPN and CDR2 SVGIG (reference sequence). This CDR3 region has 12 residues. V lost 3 bases, J lost 3 bases, and 9 bases lay in between. DNA for the CDR3: TGTGCCTGGAGAGTTAACAGCTACGAGCAGTACTTC. Translated, it gives CAWRVNSYEQYF.

This clone was seen more than once but under ten times. The V gene is TRBV30, the J gene TRBJ1-2; the match to TRBD1 covers 9 bases. CDR1 and CDR2 (germline): GTSNPN, SVGIG (reference sequence). J lost 4 bases, V lost 2 bases, and 8 bases had no gene match. CDR3 length: 15 amino acids. The CDR3 sequence: CAWSNTGGNSYGYTF. CDR3 nucleotide sequence: TGTGCCTGGAGTAATACAGGGGGCAATAGCTATGGCTACACCTTC.

This clone was found once. The chain couples TRBV30 to TRBJ2-7; 7 bases match TRBD1. Germline values: CDR1 GTSNPN, CDR2 SVGIG (reference sequence). The length of the CDR3 is 15 residues. With 2 bases clipped from V and 1 base from J, the junction kept 8 bases outside the gene matches. CDR3 in amino acids: CAWSPQAGGSYEQYF. CDR3 DNA sequence: TGTGCCTGGAGTCCCCAGGCAGGGGGATCCTACGAGCAGTACTTC.

The V and J genes are TRBV6-5 and TRBJ1-6; TRBD1 might be the D (6 bases). The V and J ends lost 8 bases and 7 bases respectively, with 18 bases between them. This CDR3 has 15 amino acids. CDR1 and CDR2 (germline): MNHEY, SVGAGI. Here the CDR3 reads CASGKQGLVNSPLHF. CDR3 nucleotides: TGTGCCAGCGGCAAGCAGGGGTTGGTAAATTCACCCCTCCACTTT.

The gene calls are TRBV19 and TRBJ2-1; TRBD1 aligns across 11 bases. Per the germline V gene, CDR1 is LNHDA and CDR2 is SQIVND (reference sequence). J was trimmed by 4 bases and V by 3 bases; bases with no gene match: 2. The CDR3 contains 15 residues. The CDR3 is CASSMDRGQYNEQFF. The CDR3 region has the DNA TGTGCCAGTAGTATGGACAGGGGGCAGTACAATGAGCAGTTCTTC.